One sample yielded the 20 T cell receptor beta chains listed below, sequenced in a study of molecular identifiers for immune sequencing clone quantification. TCRdb reprocessed the PCR reads via MiXCR and lists one record per CDR3 protein. This table holds some 97,000 distinct CDR3 sequences, under 40% found once. Sequencing was performed on naive CD8+ T cells from blood, with Jurkat cell RNA spiked in. Subset of the sample: FACS-sorted CD8+CD4-CCR7+CD45RA+ naive T cells. Receptors were obtained from a human donor in good health. Some libraries in this study had Jurkat cell RNA spiked in.

This clonotype was counted only a few times. The chain has TRBV20-1 and TRBJ2-7; 7 positions match TRBD2. The V gene's germline CDR1 is DFQATT and CDR2 SNEGSKA (reference sequence). The CDR3 contains 11 residues. Losses at the gene ends were 1 base for V and 7 bases for J; bases not matched to a gene: 1. The CDR3 is CSARVSGEQYF. CDR3 sequence (DNA): TGCAGTGCTAGAGTTAGCGGGGAGCAGTACTTC.

This clonotype was seen many times. J is TRBJ2-3 and V is TRBV5-4; TRBD2 matches at 13 bases. The CDR3 has 14 residues. Germline V gene lookup returns CDR1 SGHNT and CDR2 YYREEE (reference sequence). J gave up 6 bases and V 4 bases, and 2 bases lay outside the gene matches. CDR3 residues: CASSPGLAGDTQYF. CDR3 sequence (DNA): TGTGCCAGCAGCCCGGGACTAGCGGGGGATACGCAGTATTTT.

With respect to this clonotype: Just one base apart from a much larger clone, this may be a read error. The rearrangement joins TRBV13 to TRBJ2-3; D remains unclear. Germline V gene data show CDR1 as PRHDT and CDR2 as FYEKMQ (reference sequence). V lost 5 bases and J 7 bases, leaving 19 bases between the germline ends. The CDR3 length is 15 residues. The CDR3 DNA reads TGTGCCAGCAGCGGGATAAGCGAAGGACCCAATACGCAGTATTTT. This codes for CASSGISEGPNTQYF.

With respect to this clonotype: At one of its ends the junction is not consistent with the germline gene, which may arise from a read error. The genes are TRBV6-6 and TRBJ1-4, with unresolved D. The CDR3 length is 15 residues. Per germline, CDR1 MNHNY and CDR2 SVGAGI (reference sequence). CDR3 bases: TGTGCCTGCAGCATGGGTTGGCAGACTAATGAAAAACTGTTTTTT. It specifies CACSMGWQTNEKLFF.

The chain carries TRBV10-3 and TRBJ1-2, with D maybe TRBD1 (5 bases). The CDR3 has 13 residues. Looked up from germline, CDR1 is ENHRY and CDR2 is SYGVKD. Trimming removed 4 bases at V and 0 bases at J, with 6 bases between. CDR3 protein: CAISGGANYGYTF. CDR3 coding DNA: TGTGCCATCAGTGGGGGGGCTAACTATGGCTACACCTTC.

In this sample, this clonotype turned up a few times. CDR3 residues: CASSFRQGLYEQYF. The CDR3 nucleotides read TGTGCCAGCAGTTTTAGACAGGGTCTCTACGAGCAGTACTTC. The rearrangement joins TRBV12-3 or TRBV12-4 to TRBJ2-7, with 7 bases matching TRBD1. V lost 3 bases and J lost 3; bases outside the gene matches: 5. This CDR3 region has 14 residues.

This clonotype has a handful of counts. The CDR3 spells CASKGLAGVWTDTQYF. In nucleotides, the CDR3 is TGTGCCAGCAAGGGACTAGCGGGAGTATGGACAGATACGCAGTATTTT. The rearrangement links TRBV19 to TRBJ2-3, with TRBD2 matching 14 bases. Germline CDR1 is LNHDA and CDR2 is SQIVND (reference sequence). Trimming removed 9 bases from V and 3 bases from J; junction bases left unmatched: 8. The CDR3 length is 16 residues.

The chain joins TRBV4-3 to TRBJ1-4; D is possibly TRBD1 (5 bases). The CDR3 covers 15 residues. V lost 5 bases and J 2 bases, leaving 12 bases between the germline ends. The germline CDR1 and CDR2 sequences are LGHNA and YSLEER. CDR3 in amino acids: CASSSRTPTNEKLFF. DNA for the CDR3: TGCGCCAGCAGCTCCAGGACACCGACTAATGAAAAACTGTTTTTT.

Comment on this clonotype: A much larger clone differs by one base, so this may be a read error. The chain employs TRBV28 and TRBJ1-6; no clear D gene. The CDR3 runs 15 residues. The V end was cut by 6 bases, the J end by 9 bases, with 18 bases between. Germline V gene data show CDR1 as MDHEN and CDR2 as SYDVKM. CDR3 amino acids: CASSNRTRRGSPLHF. In nucleotides, the CDR3 is TGTGCCAGCAGCAACCGGACCCGGAGAGGTTCACCCCTCCACTTT.

The V call is TRBV7-9, the J call TRBJ1-5; unclear D gene. V lost 5 bases to trimming and J lost 2 bases, with 10 bases between them. The CDR3 has 14 residues. Germline lookup yields CDR1 SEHNR and CDR2 FQNEAQ (reference sequence). The CDR3 reads CASSRGDRNQPQHF. The CDR3 DNA follows: TGTGCCAGCAGCCGAGGAGACCGCAATCAGCCCCAGCATTTT.

This clonotype came up many times. V gene TRBV29-1 combines with J gene TRBJ2-5; D is unclear. Germline CDR1 is SQVTM and CDR2 is ANQGSEA. The CDR3 has 10 amino acids. V was pared by 3 bases and J by 5 bases, with 4 bases between. CDR3 in DNA: TGCAGCGTTGATCAGGAGACCCAGTACTTC. This gives the protein CSVDQETQYF.

V usage is TRBV7-2 and J usage is TRBJ1-3; D uncertain. Trimming took 5 bases from V and 0 from J, leaving 8 bases between them. Per germline, CDR1 SGHTA and CDR2 FQGNSA. This CDR3 has 14 amino acids. In DNA, the CDR3 is TGTGCCAGCAGCCCCGAGGACTCTGGAAACACCATATATTTT. Protein: CASSPEDSGNTIYF.

A single count supports this clonotype. At one end, the junction sequence differs from germline, possibly due to a read error. The chain joins TRBV4-1 to TRBJ2-6, with a weak D call TRBD1 (5 bases). Germline V gives CDR1 MGHRA, CDR2 YSYEKL. The CDR3 is 16 amino acids. In DNA form, the CDR3 reads TGCGCCAGCAGCTTCAGTCCGAGCTCTGGGGCCAGCGTCCTGACTTTC. This sequence encodes CASSFSPSSGASVLTF.

This clonotype has just a few counts. The J gene is TRBJ2-1, the V gene TRBV29-1; the match to TRBD1 covers 12 bases. The CDR3 length is 13 residues. J gave up 15 bases and V 2 bases, and 8 bases lay outside the gene matches. Germline CDR1 and CDR2: SQVTM and ANQGSEA. The CDR3 region has the DNA TGCAGCGTTGAACTCTATGGGACAGGGGGCTCGTTCTTC. It encodes CSVELYGTGGSFF.

This clonotype was seen a handful of times. This sequence joins TRBV6-6 and TRBJ2-7, with D perhaps TRBD2 (6 bases). The CDR3 has 14 amino acids. Per germline, CDR1 MNHNY and CDR2 SVGAGI (reference sequence). Between the trimmed V and J ends, which lost 2 bases and 2 bases, there was a span of 10 bases. As DNA, the CDR3 is TGTGCCAGCAGTTACGCGGGAAGGGCCTACGAGCAGTACTTC. Translation gives CASSYAGRAYEQYF.

This clonotype came up a few times. V gene TRBV6-5 combines with J gene TRBJ1-2; D remains ambiguous. Germline CDR1 is MNHEY and CDR2 is SVGAGI. Between the trimmed V and J ends, which lost 0 bases and 5 bases, there was a span of 7 bases. The CDR3 is 13 residues long. For the CDR3, the DNA is TGTGCCAGCAGTTACTCGGCAGCGTATGGCTACACCTTC. Translation gives CASSYSAAYGYTF.

Worth noting for this clonotype: The CDR3 does not end in the conserved phenylalanine or tryptophan, so this is likely a read error. No DNA is shown, since the ends of the CDR3 on it are uncertain; the CDR3 is the one TCRdb lists. The V call is TRBV7-3, the J call TRBJ2-1; TRBD2, as called in the table, went unchecked against the DNA. Germline CDR1 and CDR2: SGHTA and FQGTGA. Counting both end residues, the CDR3 totals 12 amino acids. CDR3 protein: CASSPGLAELYY.

About this clonotype itself: A read error may be the cause here, since a much bigger clone is one base away. The J gene is TRBJ2-3, the V gene TRBV7-9, with 9 bases lining up with TRBD2. The CDR3 runs 15 residues. Germline CDR1 and CDR2: SEHNR and FQNEAQ (reference sequence). The CDR3 is CASSQGLADTDTQNF. CDR3 in DNA: TGTGCCAGCAGCCAGGGACTAGCCGACACAGATACGCAGAATTTT.

This clonotype is a singleton in its sample. The genes are TRBV3-1 and TRBJ2-5; D is unclear. The germline CDR1 and CDR2 sequences are LGHDT and YNNKEL (reference sequence). The CDR3 totals 14 residues. V was clipped by 3 bases and J by 4 bases, with 12 bases between them. The chain's CDR3 is CASSQAGWRETQYF. The CDR3 coding sequence is TGTGCCAGCAGCCAGGCAGGATGGCGAGAGACCCAGTACTTC.

A note on this clonotype: A much larger clone is a single base away; this may be a read error. The chain combines TRBV28 with TRBJ2-6; TRBD1 matches 11 bases. Losses at the gene ends were 5 bases for V and 4 bases for J; bases not matched to a gene: 7. This CDR3 region has 17 residues. In germline, CDR1 is MDHEN, CDR2 SYDVKM. The CDR3 spells CASSVGQGAHGANVLTF. DNA of the CDR3: TGTGCCAGCAGTGTCGGACAGGGGGCGCACGGGGCCAACGTCCTGACTTTC. Filled out from reference TRBV28 and TRBJ2-6, the complete variable domain reads DVKVTQSSRYLVKRTGEKVFLECVQDMDHENMFWYRQDPGLGLRLIYFSYDVKMKEKGDIPEGYSVSREKKERFSLILESASTNQTSMYLCASSVGQGAHGANVLTFGAGSRLTVL.